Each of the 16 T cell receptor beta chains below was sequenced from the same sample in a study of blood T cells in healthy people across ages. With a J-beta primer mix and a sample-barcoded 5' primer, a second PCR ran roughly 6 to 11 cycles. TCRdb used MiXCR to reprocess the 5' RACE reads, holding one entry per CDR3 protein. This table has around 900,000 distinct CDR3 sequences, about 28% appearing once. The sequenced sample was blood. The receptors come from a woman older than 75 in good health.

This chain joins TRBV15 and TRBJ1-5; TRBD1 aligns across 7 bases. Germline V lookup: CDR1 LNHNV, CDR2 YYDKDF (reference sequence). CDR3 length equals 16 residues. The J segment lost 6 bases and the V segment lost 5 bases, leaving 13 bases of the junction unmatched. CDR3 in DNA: TGTGCCACCAGCCCCCCTGCGAACAGGGGCCGTCAGCCCCAGCATTTT. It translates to CATSPPANRGRQPQHF. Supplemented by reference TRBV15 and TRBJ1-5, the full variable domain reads DAMVIQNPRYQVTQFGKPVTLSCSQTLNHNVMYWYQQKSSQAPKLLFHYYDKDFNNEADTPDNFQSRRPNTSFCFLDIRSPGLGDTAMYLCATSPPANRGRQPQHFGDGTRLSIL.

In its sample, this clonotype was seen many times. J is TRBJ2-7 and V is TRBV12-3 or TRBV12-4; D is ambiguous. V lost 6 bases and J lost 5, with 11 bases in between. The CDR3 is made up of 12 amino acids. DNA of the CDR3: TGTGCCAGCAGCCGACAAGGAGACGAGCAGTACTTC. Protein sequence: CASSRQGDEQYF.

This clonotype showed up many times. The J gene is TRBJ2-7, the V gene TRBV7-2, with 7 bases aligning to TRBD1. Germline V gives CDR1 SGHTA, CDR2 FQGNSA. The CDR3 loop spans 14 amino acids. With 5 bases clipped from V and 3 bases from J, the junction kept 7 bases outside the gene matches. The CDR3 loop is CASSPRQGIYEQYF. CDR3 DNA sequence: TGTGCCAGCAGCCCTCGACAGGGTATCTACGAGCAGTACTTC. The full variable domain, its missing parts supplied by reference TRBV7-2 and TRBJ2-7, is GAGVSQSPSNKVTEKGKDVELRCDPISGHTALYWYRQSLGQGLEFLIYFQGNSAPDKSGLPSDRFSAERTGGSVSTLTIQRTQQEDSAVYLCASSPRQGIYEQYFGPGTRLTVT.

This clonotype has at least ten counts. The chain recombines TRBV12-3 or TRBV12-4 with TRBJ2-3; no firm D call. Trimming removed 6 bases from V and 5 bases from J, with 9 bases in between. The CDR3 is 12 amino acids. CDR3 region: CASRRPGDTQYF. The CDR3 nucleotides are TGTGCCAGCAGGCGACCCGGAGATACGCAGTATTTT.

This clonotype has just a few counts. The CDR3 here is CASSFLDLRDTEAFF. CDR3 sequence (DNA): TGTGCCAGCAGCTTTTTGGACCTTCGGGACACTGAAGCTTTCTTT. The chain is built from TRBV7-9 and TRBJ1-1; D is undetermined. The CDR3 loop spans 15 amino acids. Germline V gene sequence: CDR1 SEHNR, CDR2 FQNEAQ (reference sequence). V shed 3 bases and J shed 3 bases, with 14 bases lying between them.

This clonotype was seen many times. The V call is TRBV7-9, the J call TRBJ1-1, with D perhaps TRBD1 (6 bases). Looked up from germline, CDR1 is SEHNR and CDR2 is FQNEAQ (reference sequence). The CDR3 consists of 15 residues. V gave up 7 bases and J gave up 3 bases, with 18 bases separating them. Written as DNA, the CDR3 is TGTGCCAGCATCTACGGGGGGGGCCCGGACACTGAAGCTTTCTTT. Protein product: CASIYGGGPDTEAFF.

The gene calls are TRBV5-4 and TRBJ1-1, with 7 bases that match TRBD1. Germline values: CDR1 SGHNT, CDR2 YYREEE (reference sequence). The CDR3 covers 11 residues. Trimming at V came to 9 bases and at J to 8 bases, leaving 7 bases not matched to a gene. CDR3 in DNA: TGTGCCATGGGAGGGACAGTCGAAGCTTTCTTT. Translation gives CAMGGTVEAFF.

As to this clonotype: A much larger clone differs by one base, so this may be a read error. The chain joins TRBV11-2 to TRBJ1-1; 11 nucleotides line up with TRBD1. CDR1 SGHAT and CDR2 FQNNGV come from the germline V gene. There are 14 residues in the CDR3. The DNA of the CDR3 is TGTGCCGGCAGCCGGGACAGGGGGGGAACTGAAGCTTTCTTT. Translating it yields CAGSRDRGGTEAFF.

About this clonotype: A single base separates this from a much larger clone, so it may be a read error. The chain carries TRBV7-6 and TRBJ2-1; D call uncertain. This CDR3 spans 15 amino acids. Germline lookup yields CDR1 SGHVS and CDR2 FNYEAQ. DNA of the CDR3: TGTGCCGGCAGCCACTTTGTAGCTTCCCACAATGAGCAGTTCTTC. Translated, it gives CAGSHFVASHNEQFF.

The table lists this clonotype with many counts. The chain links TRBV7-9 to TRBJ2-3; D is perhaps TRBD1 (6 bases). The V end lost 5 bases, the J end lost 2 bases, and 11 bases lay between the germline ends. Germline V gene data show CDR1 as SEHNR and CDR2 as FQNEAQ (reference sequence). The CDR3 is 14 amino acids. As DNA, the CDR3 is TGTGCCAGCAGCCGGGACACGACCACAGATACGCAGTATTTT. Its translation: CASSRDTTTDTQYF.

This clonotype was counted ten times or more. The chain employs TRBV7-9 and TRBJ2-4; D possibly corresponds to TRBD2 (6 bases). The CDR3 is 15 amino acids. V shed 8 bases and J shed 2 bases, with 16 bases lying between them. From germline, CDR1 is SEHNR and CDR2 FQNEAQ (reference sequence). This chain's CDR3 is CASSRREGPKNIQYF. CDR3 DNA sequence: TGTGCCAGCTCTAGGAGGGAAGGACCCAAAAACATTCAGTACTTC.

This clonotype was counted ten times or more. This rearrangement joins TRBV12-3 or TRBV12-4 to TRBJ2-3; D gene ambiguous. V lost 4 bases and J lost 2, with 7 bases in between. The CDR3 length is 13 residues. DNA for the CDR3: TGTGCCAGCAGTTCCCAGACCACAGATACGCAGTATTTT. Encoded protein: CASSSQTTDTQYF.

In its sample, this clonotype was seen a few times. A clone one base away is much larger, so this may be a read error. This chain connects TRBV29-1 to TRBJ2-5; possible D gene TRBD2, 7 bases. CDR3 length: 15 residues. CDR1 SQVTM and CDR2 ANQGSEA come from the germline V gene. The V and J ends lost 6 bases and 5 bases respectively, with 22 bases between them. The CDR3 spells CSVSDGGGPVETQYF. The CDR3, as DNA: TGCAGCGTCAGTGATGGGGGGGGGCCGGTGGAGACCCAGTACTTC.

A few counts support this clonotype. The CDR3 nucleotides read TGTGCCAGCAGGAAGCTGGGGAGCTCTTACAATGAGCAGTTCTTC. Its protein product is CASRKLGSSYNEQFF. V and J are TRBV12-3 or TRBV12-4 and TRBJ2-1, with D possibly being TRBD2 (5 bases). Trimming left V 6 bases short and J 4 bases short, with 16 bases between. The CDR3 is made up of 15 amino acids.

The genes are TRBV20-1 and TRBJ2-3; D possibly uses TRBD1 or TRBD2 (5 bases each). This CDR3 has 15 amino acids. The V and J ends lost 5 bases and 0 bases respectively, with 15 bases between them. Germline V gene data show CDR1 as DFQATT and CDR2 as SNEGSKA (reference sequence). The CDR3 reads CSAGGRGISTDTQYF. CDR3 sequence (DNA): TGCAGTGCTGGGGGAAGGGGCATTAGCACAGATACGCAGTATTTT.

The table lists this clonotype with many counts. CDR3 nucleotides: TGTGCCAGCAGCTTAGAGGTAGCGGGGGCCAAAAACATTCAGTACTTC. Translated, it gives CASSLEVAGAKNIQYF. The chain joins TRBV11-2 to TRBJ2-4, with 8 bases lining up with TRBD2. CDR1 is SGHAT, CDR2 FQNNGV, per germline. This CDR3 has 16 amino acids. With V trimmed by 0 bases and J by 1 base, 2 bases remained unmatched.